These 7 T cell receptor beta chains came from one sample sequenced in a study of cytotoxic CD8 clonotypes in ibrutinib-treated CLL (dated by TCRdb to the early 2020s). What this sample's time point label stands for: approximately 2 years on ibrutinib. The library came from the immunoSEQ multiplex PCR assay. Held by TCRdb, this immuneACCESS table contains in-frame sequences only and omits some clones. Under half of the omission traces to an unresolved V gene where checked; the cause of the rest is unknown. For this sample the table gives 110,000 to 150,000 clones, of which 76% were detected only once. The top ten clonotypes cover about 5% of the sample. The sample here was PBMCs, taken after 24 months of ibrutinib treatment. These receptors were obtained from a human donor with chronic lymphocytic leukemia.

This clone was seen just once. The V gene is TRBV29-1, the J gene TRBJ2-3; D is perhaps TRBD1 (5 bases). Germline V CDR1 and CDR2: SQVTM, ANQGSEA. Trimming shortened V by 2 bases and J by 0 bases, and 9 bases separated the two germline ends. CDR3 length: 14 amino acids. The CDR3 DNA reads TGCAGCGTTGAAAAGGGGTCTAGCACAGATACGCAGTATTTT. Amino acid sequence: CSVEKGSSTDTQYF.

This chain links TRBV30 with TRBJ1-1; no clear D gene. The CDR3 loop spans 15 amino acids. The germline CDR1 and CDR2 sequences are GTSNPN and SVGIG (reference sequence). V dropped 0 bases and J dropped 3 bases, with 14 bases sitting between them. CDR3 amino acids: CAWSVSYAGDTEAFF. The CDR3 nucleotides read TGTGCCTGGAGTGTAAGCTATGCTGGGGACACTGAAGCTTTCTTT.

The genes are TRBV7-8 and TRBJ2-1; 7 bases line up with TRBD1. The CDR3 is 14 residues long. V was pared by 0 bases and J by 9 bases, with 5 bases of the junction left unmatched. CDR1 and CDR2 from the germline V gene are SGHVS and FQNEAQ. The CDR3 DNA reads TGTGCCAGCAGCTTAGCAGAGGGGGCGGGTGAGCAGTTCTTC. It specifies CASSLAEGAGEQFF. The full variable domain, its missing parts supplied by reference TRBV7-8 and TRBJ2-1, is GAGVSQSPRYKVAKRGQDVALRCDPISGHVSLFWYQQALGQGPEFLTYFQNEAQLDKSGLPSDRFFAERPEGSVSTLKIQRTQQEDSAVYLCASSLAEGAGEQFFGPGTRLTVL.

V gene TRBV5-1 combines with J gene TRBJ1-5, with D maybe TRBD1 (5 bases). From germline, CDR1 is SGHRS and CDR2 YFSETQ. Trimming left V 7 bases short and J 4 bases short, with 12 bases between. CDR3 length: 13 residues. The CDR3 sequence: CASAQGLNQPQHF. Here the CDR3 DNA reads TGCGCCAGCGCTCAGGGACTAAATCAGCCCCAGCATTTT.

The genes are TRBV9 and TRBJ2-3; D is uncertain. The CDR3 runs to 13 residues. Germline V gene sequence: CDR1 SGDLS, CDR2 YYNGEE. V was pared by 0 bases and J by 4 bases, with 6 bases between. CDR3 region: CASSVGVSDTQYF. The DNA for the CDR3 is TGTGCCAGCAGCGTAGGCGTCTCAGATACGCAGTATTTT.

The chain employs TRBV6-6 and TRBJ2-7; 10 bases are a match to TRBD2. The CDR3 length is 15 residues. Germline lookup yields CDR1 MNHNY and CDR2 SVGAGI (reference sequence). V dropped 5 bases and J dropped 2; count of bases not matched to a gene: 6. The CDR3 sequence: CASSTASGGAYEQYF. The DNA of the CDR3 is TGTGCCAGCAGTACCGCTAGCGGGGGAGCCTACGAGCAGTACTTC.

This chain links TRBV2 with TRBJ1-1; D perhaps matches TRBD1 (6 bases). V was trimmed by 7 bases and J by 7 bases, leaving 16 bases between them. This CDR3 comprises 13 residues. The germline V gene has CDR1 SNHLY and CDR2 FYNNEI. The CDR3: CASTLEGTFEAFF. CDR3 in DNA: TGTGCCAGCACTCTCGAAGGGACATTTGAAGCTTTCTTT.